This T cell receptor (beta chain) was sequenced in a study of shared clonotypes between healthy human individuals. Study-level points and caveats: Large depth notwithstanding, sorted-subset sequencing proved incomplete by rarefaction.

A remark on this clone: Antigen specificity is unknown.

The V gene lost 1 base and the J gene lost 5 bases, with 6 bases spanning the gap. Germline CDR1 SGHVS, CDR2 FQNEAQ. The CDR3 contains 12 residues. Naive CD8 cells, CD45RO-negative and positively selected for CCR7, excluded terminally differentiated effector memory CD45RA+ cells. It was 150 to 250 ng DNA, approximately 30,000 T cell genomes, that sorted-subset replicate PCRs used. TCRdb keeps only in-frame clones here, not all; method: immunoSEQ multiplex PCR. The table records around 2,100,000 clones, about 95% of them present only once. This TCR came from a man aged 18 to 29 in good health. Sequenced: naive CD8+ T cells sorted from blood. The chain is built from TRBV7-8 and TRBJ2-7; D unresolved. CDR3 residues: CASSLGANEQYF. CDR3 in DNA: TGTGCCAGCAGCTTAGGGGCTAACGAGCAGTACTTC.